What follows are 9 T cell receptor beta chains derived from one specimen sequenced in a study of cytomegalovirus exposure and HLA in healthy donors. In the PCR, 60 Vbeta and 13 Jbeta primers were used. Using immunoSEQ multiplex PCR, the repertoire was profiled, and TCRdb retains in-frame clones only, with some absent. The data hold 100,000 to 150,000 clones, with 75% to 85% observed a single time. The sequencing sample was made of PBMCs. Receptor source: a man in his fifties or sixties in good health and CMV-seronegative.

The chain carries TRBV7-2 and TRBJ2-2; 7 positions agree with TRBD1. This CDR3 is 16 amino acids long. CDR1 and CDR2 (germline): SGHTA, FQGNSA. The V and J ends lost 5 bases and 4 bases, in that order; junction bases with no gene match: 10. As DNA, the CDR3 is TGTGCCAGCAGCCGAAGAAGTCAGGGGGTCACCGGGGAGCTGTTTTTT. This encodes CASSRRSQGVTGELFF.

This chain joins TRBV5-4 and TRBJ2-1; TRBD2 agrees at 12 bases. Germline-derived CDR1 and CDR2 are SGHNT and YYREEE (reference sequence). Trimming took 3 bases from V and 7 from J; bases not matched to a gene: 5. The CDR3 runs to 15 residues. DNA of the CDR3: TGTGCCAGCAGCTCAACTAGCGGGGGGAGGAATGAGCAGTTCTTC. Translated, it gives CASSSTSGGRNEQFF.

This clone was counted a single time. This sequence joins TRBV10-3 and TRBJ2-3; D possibly corresponds to TRBD2 (7 bases). Germline-derived CDR1 and CDR2 are ENHRY and SYGVKD. This CDR3 has 14 residues. Between the trimmed V and J ends, which lost 6 bases and 2 bases, there was a span of 12 bases. The CDR3 nucleotides read TGTGCCATCAGAGGGGGGGGAAACACAGATACGCAGTATTTT. Protein product: CAIRGGGNTDTQYF.

This clone was observed once. The J gene is TRBJ2-5, the V gene TRBV7-9, with 7 positions matching TRBD2. The V and J ends lost 5 bases and 5 bases, in that order; junction bases with no gene match: 8. This CDR3 has 14 residues. The germline V gene encodes CDR1 SEHNR and CDR2 FQNEAQ (reference sequence). The CDR3 nucleotides are TGTGCCAGCAGCCCGGGGGGTAGTGGGGAGACCCAGTACTTC. Residues: CASSPGGSGETQYF.

The genes are TRBV29-1 and TRBJ2-7; D is ambiguous. CDR3 length: 13 amino acids. Between the trimmed V and J ends, which lost 0 bases and 3 bases, there was a span of 9 bases. CDR1 and CDR2 (germline): SQVTM, ANQGSEA. The CDR3 protein is CSVEDEASYEQYF. The CDR3 DNA follows: TGCAGCGTTGAAGATGAGGCTAGCTACGAGCAGTACTTC.

A single count supports this clone. This chain joins TRBV23-1 and TRBJ1-3; 9 bases align to TRBD1. TRBV23-1 counts as an open reading frame of uncertain function. J gave up 4 bases and V 0 bases, and 4 bases lay outside the gene matches. The length of the CDR3 is 16 residues. The CDR3 bases are TGCGCCAGCAGTCAATCACGGACAGGGGCGGGAAACACCATATATTTT. It is translated as CASSQSRTGAGNTIYF.

This clone has a handful of counts. The chain combines TRBV4-2 with TRBJ1-5, with no clear D. With 0 bases removed from V and 2 bases from J, the gap between germline ends came to 5 bases. The germline gives CDR1 LGHNA, CDR2 YNFKEQ. CDR3 length equals 14 residues. CDR3 loop: CASSQDIGNQPQHF. CDR3 bases: TGTGCCAGCAGCCAAGATATCGGCAATCAGCCCCAGCATTTT.

The rearrangement uses TRBV5-4 and TRBJ2-5; D is uncertain. The CDR3 sequence is 13 residues long. The germline V gene has CDR1 SGHNT and CDR2 YYREEE (reference sequence). Deletions cut 2 bases from V and 5 bases from J, with 10 bases between. CDR3: CASSLTPRETQYF. The CDR3 DNA follows: TGTGCCAGCAGCTTAACGCCCAGGGAGACCCAGTACTTC.

The chain couples TRBV5-6 to TRBJ2-3, with D unclear. The ends were cut back, 0 bases at V and 3 bases at J, with 5 bases in the middle. The CDR3 loop spans 13 amino acids. CDR1 and CDR2 (germline): SGHDT, YYEEEE. CDR3 sequence: CASSLDRTDTQYF. The CDR3 DNA reads as TGTGCCAGCAGCTTGGACAGAACAGATACGCAGTATTTT.